The following is a TCR beta chain sequence with its context. Antigen unknown. Germline CDR1 reads MNHEY; CDR2 reads SVGAGI. V was pared by 4 bases and J by 6 bases, with 4 bases of the junction left unmatched. This CDR3 region has 14 residues. The data were obtained in a study of cytotoxic CD8 clonotypes in ibrutinib-treated CLL. As for the study in general: Of the patients, about a dozen were relapsed/refractory, 15 treatment-naive and fewer than 18 IGHV unmutated.

Overall study results and limits: The public clonotypes identified were infrequent and showed contraction or stability on treatment. Sampling times differed between sustained-remission and progressing patients.

The intended depth for sequencing was 1 in 200,000 to 1 in 1 million T cells. Only in-frame clones appear in the TCRdb table, and some are missing; sequencing was by immunoSEQ multiplex PCR. The sample lists about 130,000 clones, around four fifths occurring once. The chain is built from TRBV6-5 and TRBJ1-5, with 9 nucleotides matching TRBD1. The receptor was isolated from a human donor with chronic lymphocytic leukemia. The sample was PBMCs, taken after 24 months of ibrutinib treatment. This CDR3 is CASSSGTGTQPQHF. The CDR3 DNA is TGTGCCAGCAGTTCCGGGACAGGGACTCAGCCCCAGCATTTT.